This entry is about one T cell receptor (beta chain). The sample comes from a study of blood T cell repertoires in COVID-19. Sequenced by immunoSEQ multiplex PCR; TCRdb stores in-frame clones only, minus some. The sample lists about 260,000 clones; over 75% were seen once. The length of the CDR3 is 13 residues. After removal of 10 bases from V and 3 bases from J, the junction contained 9 bases not matched to a gene. Germline V CDR1 and CDR2: MDHEN, SYDVKM. The sequenced sample was peripheral blood. The chain carries TRBV28 and TRBJ2-7, with 7 nucleotides matching TRBD2. This receptor was identified in a human donor in a cohort sampled during active COVID-19. CDR3 sequence reads: CATIGEGNYEQYF. The CDR3 coding sequence is TGTGCCACCATAGGGGAGGGTAACTACGAGCAGTACTTC.